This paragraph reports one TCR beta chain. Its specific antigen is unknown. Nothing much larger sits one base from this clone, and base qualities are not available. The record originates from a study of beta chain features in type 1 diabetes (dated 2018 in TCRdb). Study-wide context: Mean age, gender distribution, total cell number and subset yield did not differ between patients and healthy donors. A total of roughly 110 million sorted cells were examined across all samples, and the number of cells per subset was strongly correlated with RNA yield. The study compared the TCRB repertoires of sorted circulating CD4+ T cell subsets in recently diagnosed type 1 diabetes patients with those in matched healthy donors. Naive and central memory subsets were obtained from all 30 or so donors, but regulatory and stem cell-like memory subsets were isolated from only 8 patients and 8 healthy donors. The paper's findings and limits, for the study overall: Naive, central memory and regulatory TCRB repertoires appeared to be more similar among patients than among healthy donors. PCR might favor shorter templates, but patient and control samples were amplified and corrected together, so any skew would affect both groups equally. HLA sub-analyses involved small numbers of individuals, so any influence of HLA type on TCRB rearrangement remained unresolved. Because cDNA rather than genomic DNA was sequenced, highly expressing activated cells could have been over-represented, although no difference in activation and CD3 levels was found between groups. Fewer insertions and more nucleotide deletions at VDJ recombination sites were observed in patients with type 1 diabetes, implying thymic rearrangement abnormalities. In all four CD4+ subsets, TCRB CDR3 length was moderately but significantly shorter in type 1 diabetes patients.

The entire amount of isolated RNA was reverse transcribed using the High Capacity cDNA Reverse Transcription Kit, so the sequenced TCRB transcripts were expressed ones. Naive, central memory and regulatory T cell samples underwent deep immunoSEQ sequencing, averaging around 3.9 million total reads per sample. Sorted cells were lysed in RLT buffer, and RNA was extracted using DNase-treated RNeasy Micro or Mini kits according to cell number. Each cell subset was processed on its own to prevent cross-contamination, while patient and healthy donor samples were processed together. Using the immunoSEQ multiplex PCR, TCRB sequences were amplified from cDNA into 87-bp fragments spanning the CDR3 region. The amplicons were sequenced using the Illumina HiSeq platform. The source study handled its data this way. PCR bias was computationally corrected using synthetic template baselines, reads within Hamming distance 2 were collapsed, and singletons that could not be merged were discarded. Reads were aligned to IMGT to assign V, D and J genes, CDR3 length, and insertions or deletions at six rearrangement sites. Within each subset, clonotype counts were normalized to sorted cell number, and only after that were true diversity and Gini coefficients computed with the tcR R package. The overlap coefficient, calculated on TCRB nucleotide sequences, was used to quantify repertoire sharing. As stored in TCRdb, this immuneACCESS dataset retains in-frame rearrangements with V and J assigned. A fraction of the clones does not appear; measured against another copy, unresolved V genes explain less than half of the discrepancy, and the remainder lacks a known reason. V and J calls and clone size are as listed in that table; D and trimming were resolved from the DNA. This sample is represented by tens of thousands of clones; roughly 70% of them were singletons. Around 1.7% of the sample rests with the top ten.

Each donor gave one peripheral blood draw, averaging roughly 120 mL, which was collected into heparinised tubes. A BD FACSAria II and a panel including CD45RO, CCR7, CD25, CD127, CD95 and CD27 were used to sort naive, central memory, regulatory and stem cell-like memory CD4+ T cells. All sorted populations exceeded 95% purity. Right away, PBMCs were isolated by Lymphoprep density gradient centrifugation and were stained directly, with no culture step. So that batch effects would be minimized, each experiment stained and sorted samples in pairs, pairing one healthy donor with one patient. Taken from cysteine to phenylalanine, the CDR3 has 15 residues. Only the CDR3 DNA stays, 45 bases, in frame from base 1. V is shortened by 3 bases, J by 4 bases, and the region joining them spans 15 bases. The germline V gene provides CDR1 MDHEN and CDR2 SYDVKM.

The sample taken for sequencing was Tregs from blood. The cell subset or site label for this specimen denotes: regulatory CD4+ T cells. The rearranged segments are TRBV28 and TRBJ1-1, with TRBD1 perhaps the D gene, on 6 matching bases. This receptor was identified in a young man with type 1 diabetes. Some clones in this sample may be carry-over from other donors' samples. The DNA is TGTGCCAGCAGTTTCGCGAAGGGGGGGGGCACTGAAGCTTTCTTT. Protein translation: CASSFAKGGGTEAFF.